Following are 26 T cell receptor beta chains from one sample sequenced in a study of T cell repertoires in cytomegalovirus infection. TCRdb processed the reads anew with MiXCR; each CDR3 protein has one entry. The sample yields roughly 320,000 distinct CDR3 sequences, around 9.1% seen once. Material: PBMCs. These receptors were collected from a human donor in good health (CMV status not recorded). Some clones in this sample may be carry-over from other donors' samples.

This clonotype was counted many times. V is TRBV19 and J is TRBJ1-1; D uncertain. Germline-derived CDR1 and CDR2 are LNHDA and SQIVND (reference sequence). Trimming cost V 7 bases and J 1 base, with 10 bases left between them. The CDR3 totals 13 residues. The chain's CDR3 is CASNGSPNTEAFF. The CDR3, as DNA: TGTGCCAGTAACGGGTCCCCGAACACTGAAGCTTTCTTT.

In this sample, this clonotype turned up many times. The chain couples TRBV29-1 to TRBJ1-2, with D tentatively TRBD1 (5 bases). The CDR3 consists of 11 residues. CDR1 and CDR2 (germline): SQVTM, ANQGSEA. V lost 6 bases and J lost 8, with 13 bases in between. CDR3 protein: CSVPWAGGYTF. CDR3 sequence (DNA): TGCAGCGTACCGTGGGCAGGGGGCTACACCTTC.

The rearrangement joins TRBV28 to TRBJ1-2; 8 bases are shared with TRBD1. The CDR3 sequence is 13 residues long. The V segment lost 6 bases and the J segment 7 bases; nucleotides outside the gene matches: 7. Germline CDR1 is MDHEN and CDR2 is SYDVKM. The CDR3 loop reads CASRQQGDRGYTF. The CDR3 DNA sequence: TGTGCCAGCAGACAACAGGGGGATCGTGGCTACACCTTC.

The sample holds many counts of this clonotype. CDR3 protein: CAISDNVGLVNSYEQYF. As DNA, the CDR3 is TGTGCCATCAGTGACAACGTCGGACTAGTGAACTCCTACGAGCAGTACTTC. The chain couples TRBV10-3 to TRBJ2-7; 7 nucleotides line up with TRBD2. The CDR3 contains 17 residues. Per germline, CDR1 ENHRY and CDR2 SYGVKD. J was trimmed by 0 bases and V by 3 bases; bases with no gene match: 11.

As concerns this clonotype: One end of the junction fails to match germline, which may point to a read error. V usage is TRBV28 and J usage is TRBJ2-7; 11 positions agree with TRBD1. The germline V gene encodes CDR1 MDHEN and CDR2 SYDVKM. The length of the CDR3 is 14 residues. The CDR3 DNA reads TGTGCCGGCAGTTTTGGACAGGGGGCGGGAGAGCAGTACTTC. Translating it yields CAGSFGQGAGEQYF.

Many counts were recorded for this clonotype. The chain recombines TRBV7-8 with TRBJ1-1; no reliable D call. The CDR3 sequence is 12 residues long. Trimming cost V 0 bases and J 6 bases, with 5 bases left between them. Looked up from germline, CDR1 is SGHVS and CDR2 is FQNEAQ. The CDR3 region is CASSLALPEAFF. The CDR3 bases are TGTGCCAGCAGCTTAGCCCTCCCTGAAGCTTTCTTT.

The rearrangement uses TRBV2 and TRBJ2-3; D is perhaps TRBD1 or TRBD2 (6 bases each). CDR1 and CDR2 (germline): SNHLY, FYNNEI. There are 14 residues in the CDR3. Trimming removed 6 bases from V and 0 bases from J, with 10 bases in between. This CDR3 is CASSGGGSTDTQYF. CDR3 in DNA: TGTGCCAGCAGCGGGGGCGGCAGCACAGATACGCAGTATTTT.

This clonotype was detected many times. The chain links TRBV2 to TRBJ2-5; 7 bases match TRBD2. The CDR3 runs to 14 residues. The germline V gene encodes CDR1 SNHLY and CDR2 FYNNEI. V lost 6 bases to trimming and J lost 5 bases; unmatched junction nucleotides: 9. CDR3 sequence: CASRGGLPRETQYF. The CDR3 region has the DNA TGTGCCAGCAGGGGGGGACTACCGAGGGAGACCCAGTACTTC.

This clonotype was counted many times. The chain combines TRBV27 with TRBJ1-2; D unclear. Deletions cut 4 bases from V and 7 bases from J, with 13 bases between. CDR1 and CDR2 from the germline V gene are MNHEY and SMNVEV (reference sequence). The CDR3 is made up of 13 amino acids. In nucleotides, the CDR3 is TGTGCCAGCAGTTCCTCCTTAGCTCCTGGCTACACCTTC. It translates to CASSSSLAPGYTF.

The V and J genes are TRBV12-3 or TRBV12-4 and TRBJ1-5; D might be TRBD1 (6 bases). V lost 7 bases and J lost 10, with 20 bases in between. The CDR3 sequence is 14 residues long. CDR3 sequence: CASTPDSPDEPQHF. CDR3 bases: TGTGCCAGCACTCCGGACAGTCCGGATGAACCCCAGCATTTT.

This clonotype appeared a few times. In DNA form, the CDR3 reads TGCGCCAGCAGCTTGGAAGGCAGTGGAGCTTTCTTT. This encodes CASSLEGSGAFF. The V call is TRBV5-1, the J call TRBJ1-1; D is uncertain. The CDR3 is made up of 12 amino acids. The germline gives CDR1 SGHRS, CDR2 YFSETQ. V lost 0 bases and J lost 10, with 10 bases in between. Drawing the rest from reference TRBV5-1 and TRBJ1-1, the complete variable domain is KAGVTQTPRYLIKTRGQQVTLSCSPISGHRSVSWYQQTPGQGLQFLFEYFSETQRNKGNFPGRFSGRQFSNSRSEMNVSTLELGDSALYLCASSLEGSGAFFGQGTRLTVV.

This clonotype appeared many times. This sequence joins TRBV18 and TRBJ2-3, with D possibly being TRBD2 (5 bases). The germline V gene encodes CDR1 KGHSH and CDR2 LQKENI. Trimming removed 3 bases at V and 5 bases at J, with 9 bases between. The CDR3 has 13 residues. CDR3 nucleotide sequence: TGTGCCAGCTCACCCTCGAGCGGAGATACGCAGTATTTT. It codes for CASSPSSGDTQYF.

This clonotype occurred a few times. This chain links TRBV29-1 with TRBJ1-1; perhaps TRBD1 as D (5 bases). V was shortened by 4 bases and J by 3 bases, with 6 bases between the two germline ends. Germline V CDR1 and CDR2: SQVTM, ANQGSEA. The CDR3 runs 11 residues. The CDR3 region has the DNA TGCAGCGTTGGGGACCACACTGAAGCTTTCTTT. Translation: CSVGDHTEAFF.

This clonotype was counted many times. The J gene is TRBJ2-1, the V gene TRBV19; D unresolved. Trimming took 3 bases from V and 10 from J, leaving 10 bases between them. The CDR3 extends over 12 amino acids. Germline loops: CDR1 LNHDA, CDR2 SQIVND (reference sequence). This chain's CDR3 is CASSIVPPEQFF. The CDR3, as DNA: TGTGCCAGTAGTATTGTTCCACCGGAGCAGTTCTTC. Full variable domain (outside the CDR3, taken from reference TRBV19 and TRBJ2-1): DGGITQSPKYLFRKEGQNVTLSCEQNLNHDAMYWYRQDPGQGLRLIYYSQIVNDFQKGDIAEGYSVSREKKESFPLTVTSAQKNPTAFYLCASSIVPPEQFFGPGTRLTVL.

V is TRBV2 and J is TRBJ1-1; D is undetermined. There are 13 residues in the CDR3. Germline CDR1 is SNHLY and CDR2 is FYNNEI. V gave up 6 bases and J gave up 4 bases, with 12 bases separating them. The CDR3, as DNA: TGTGCCAGCAGCAGGAGTGAGGGCACTGAAGCTTTCTTT. Translated, it gives CASSRSEGTEAFF.

This clonotype was detected ten times or more. This chain links TRBV28 with TRBJ2-7; D uncertain. CDR1 MDHEN and CDR2 SYDVKM come from the germline V gene. This CDR3 comprises 12 residues. The V gene lost 3 bases and the J gene lost 3 bases, with 6 bases spanning the gap. The CDR3 nucleotides read TGTGCCAGCAGTTTCCCGAGCTACGAGCAGTACGTC. Translating gives CASSFPSYEQYV.

CDR3 loop: CASTYGQGLYEQYF. CDR3 in DNA: TGTGCCAGCACCTACGGGCAGGGACTCTACGAGCAGTACTTC. The chain links TRBV28 to TRBJ2-7; tentatively, D is TRBD2 (6 bases). Germline assignment: CDR1 MDHEN and CDR2 SYDVKM. CDR3 size: 14 residues. The germline V and J ends were trimmed by 7 bases and 3 bases, with 16 bases remaining between them.

There are many counts of this clonotype. The chain couples TRBV6-2 or TRBV6-3 to TRBJ2-3; D gene uncertain. Germline CDR1 is MNHEY and CDR2 is SVGEGT. This CDR3 is built from 15 residues. The V end was cut by 5 bases, the J end by 6 bases, with 18 bases between. The CDR3 DNA follows: TGTGCCAGCAGTCCCCTGCGGATCCTCTGGGATACGCAGTATTTT. Translating gives CASSPLRILWDTQYF.

This clonotype was seen many times. The CDR3 DNA reads as TGCAGTGCTAGGGGCATCAGGGTGGATGAGGGTGGCTATGGCTACACCTTC. This gives the protein CSARGIRVDEGGYGYTF. The V call is TRBV20-1, the J call TRBJ1-2; TRBD1 might be the D (5 bases). The germline V and J ends were trimmed by 3 bases and 4 bases, with 24 bases remaining between them. This CDR3 is built from 17 residues. Germline CDR1 DFQATT, CDR2 SNEGSKA (reference sequence).

This clonotype has a count of ten or more. V and J are TRBV28 and TRBJ2-5, with D perhaps TRBD2 (5 bases). The germline V gene encodes CDR1 MDHEN and CDR2 SYDVKM. V was clipped by 6 bases and J by 1 base, with 9 bases between them. The CDR3 extends over 13 amino acids. CDR3: CASRSGFQETQYF. Here the CDR3 DNA reads TGTGCCAGCAGGTCGGGATTCCAAGAGACCCAGTACTTC.

This clonotype has a count of ten or more. This chain uses TRBV6-4 with TRBJ2-3; D gene unclear. CDR3 length equals 15 residues. Germline CDR1 and CDR2: MRHNA and SNTAGT. Trimming shortened V by 0 bases and J by 2 bases, and 9 bases separated the two germline ends. CDR3 bases: TGTGCCAGCAGTGACTCGGATGCACCCACAGATACGCAGTATTTT. Its protein product is CASSDSDAPTDTQYF.

In this sample, this clonotype turned up a few times. This chain joins TRBV20-1 and TRBJ1-6; weak D call: TRBD1 (5 bases). Trimming removed 6 bases from V and 4 bases from J, with 19 bases in between. CDR1 DFQATT and CDR2 SNEGSKA come from the germline V gene (reference sequence). The length of the CDR3 is 16 residues. The CDR3 here is CSAKPGTSVYNSPLHF. In DNA, the CDR3 is TGCAGTGCCAAGCCAGGGACGTCGGTGTATAATTCACCCCTCCACTTT.

This clonotype was observed many times. The J gene is TRBJ2-7, the V gene TRBV28; perhaps D is TRBD1 or TRBD2 (5 bases each). The germline CDR1 and CDR2 sequences are MDHEN and SYDVKM. The ends were cut back, 4 bases at V and 4 bases at J, with 20 bases in the middle. The CDR3 loop spans 16 amino acids. The CDR3 loop is CASSSSEGRGLYEQYF. The CDR3 region has the DNA TGTGCCAGCAGTTCCTCCGAGGGACGCGGACTTTACGAGCAGTACTTC.

Ten or more counts support this clonotype. The rearrangement joins TRBV6-2 or TRBV6-3 to TRBJ1-2; TRBD1 might be the D (5 bases). CDR3 length equals 14 residues. Trimming removed 7 bases at V and 5 bases at J, with 17 bases between. Germline V gives CDR1 MNHEY, CDR2 SVGEGT. This chain's CDR3 is CASTGRGRKYGYTF. The CDR3 bases are TGTGCCAGCACCGGCCGGGGGAGAAAATATGGCTACACCTTC.

There are a few counts of this clonotype. The chain links TRBV7-9 to TRBJ2-4; no clear D. V shed 1 base and J shed 5 bases, with 12 bases lying between them. The CDR3 loop spans 15 amino acids. Germline CDR1 and CDR2: SEHNR and FQNEAQ (reference sequence). The DNA of the CDR3 is TGTGCCAGCAGCTTAGGGGCCTTGGACGAAAACATTCAGTACTTC. It is translated as CASSLGALDENIQYF.

This clonotype was observed at least ten times. The gene calls are TRBV19 and TRBJ2-1; TRBD2 might be the D (7 bases). CDR3 size: 14 residues. V lost 2 bases and J lost 4, with 9 bases in between. The germline V gene encodes CDR1 LNHDA and CDR2 SQIVND (reference sequence). The CDR3, as DNA: TGTGCCAGTAGTATAAAGGGGGGGTACAATGAGCAGTTCTTC. Encoded protein: CASSIKGGYNEQFF.